This entry lists 12 T cell receptor beta chains sequenced from one sample in a study of blood T cell repertoires in COVID-19. Profiling relied on immunoSEQ multiplex PCR, and the TCRdb table lists in-frame clones only, not all of them. Of tens of thousands of clones listed, around 90% were seen once; the top ten hold about 5.5%. The sequenced material came from peripheral blood. All receptors derive from a man between 60 and 75 years old with COVID-19, enrolled during active disease.

V is TRBV7-2 and J is TRBJ1-6, with D maybe TRBD1 (6 bases). The germline V and J ends were trimmed by 5 bases and 7 bases, with 9 bases remaining between them. Germline V gene sequence: CDR1 SGHTA, CDR2 FQGNSA. This CDR3 has 13 amino acids. The CDR3 region is CASSPQGNSPLHF. The CDR3, as DNA: TGTGCCAGCAGCCCACAGGGAAATTCACCCCTCCACTTT.

This clone was observed a single time. V usage is TRBV7-2 and J usage is TRBJ2-7; 7 bases are a match to TRBD1. The V gene end was trimmed by 4 bases and the J gene end by 6 bases; junction bases not matched to a gene: 15. Germline values: CDR1 SGHTA, CDR2 FQGNSA. CDR3 length equals 16 residues. This CDR3 is CASSSFGQAIGTEQYF. In DNA, the CDR3 is TGTGCCAGCAGCTCCTTCGGACAGGCTATTGGCACCGAGCAGTACTTC. Full variable domain (rest looked up from reference TRBV7-2 and TRBJ2-7): GAGVSQSPSNKVTEKGKDVELRCDPISGHTALYWYRQSLGQGLEFLIYFQGNSAPDKSGLPSDRFSAERTGGSVSTLTIQRTQQEDSAVYLCASSSFGQAIGTEQYFGPGTRLTVT.

The chain links TRBV11-2 to TRBJ2-7; the match to TRBD1 covers 7 bases. Germline trimming cut 5 bases from V and 0 bases from J; bases unmatched to any gene: 4. CDR1 is SGHAT, CDR2 FQNNGV, per germline. This CDR3 has 14 residues. The CDR3 is CASSLGTASYEQYF. The CDR3 DNA is TGTGCCAGCAGCCTCGGGACAGCCTCCTACGAGCAGTACTTC.

The chain uses TRBV7-3 and TRBJ2-1; 11 bases map to TRBD2. After removal of 2 bases from V and 2 bases from J, the junction contained 5 bases not matched to a gene. The CDR3 loop spans 17 amino acids. CDR1 SGHTA and CDR2 FQGTGA come from the germline V gene. The CDR3 DNA reads as TGTGCCAGCAGCTTATTCCCTAGCGGGGGGACCTACAATGAGCAGTTCTTC. Its translation: CASSLFPSGGTYNEQFF.

The chain couples TRBV6-5 to TRBJ2-7, with unresolved D. This CDR3 region has 13 residues. V lost 5 bases and J lost 6, with 14 bases in between. Germline V gene data show CDR1 as MNHEY and CDR2 as SVGAGI. The CDR3, as DNA: TGTGCCAGCAGTAACCTTCTATACTTCGAGCAGTACTTC. This encodes CASSNLLYFEQYF.

The genes are TRBV19 and TRBJ1-3; D is perhaps TRBD1 (6 bases). Germline V gives CDR1 LNHDA, CDR2 SQIVND (reference sequence). This CDR3 spans 15 amino acids. V was shortened by 7 bases and J by 4 bases, with 17 bases between the two germline ends. The CDR3 DNA is TGTGCCAGTAACAATTGGGACATCTGGGGAAACACCATATATTTT. It specifies CASNNWDIWGNTIYF.

The chain uses TRBV11-3 and TRBJ1-5; no clear D gene. This CDR3 region has 13 residues. Germline values: CDR1 SGHNT, CDR2 YENEEA. V was shortened by 4 bases and J by 2 bases, with 6 bases between the two germline ends. The CDR3 DNA is TGTGCCAGCAGCTCCAGCGGCAATCAGCCCCAGCATTTT. This encodes CASSSSGNQPQHF. The whole variable domain, remainder taken from reference TRBV11-3 and TRBJ1-5, is EAGVVQSPRYKIIEKKQPVAFWCNPISGHNTLYWYLQNLGQGPELLIRYENEEAVDDSQLPKDRFSAERLKGVDSTLKIQPAELGDSAVYLCASSSSGNQPQHFGDGTRLSIL.

The chain links TRBV10-3 to TRBJ2-5; 7 bases line up with TRBD1. CDR1 and CDR2 from the germline V gene are ENHRY and SYGVKD. This CDR3 comprises 14 residues. V shed 4 bases, J shed 5 bases, and the junction held 7 bases outside the gene matches. DNA for the CDR3: TGTGCCATCAGTGCTAGACAGGGTGGGGAGACCCAGTACTTC. Amino acids: CAISARQGGETQYF.

The genes are TRBV10-1 and TRBJ2-7; TRBD1 agrees at 7 bases. The CDR3 runs to 13 residues. Germline CDR1 and CDR2: WNHNN and SYGVQD (reference sequence). Trimming at V came to 5 bases and at J to 6 bases, leaving 7 bases not matched to a gene. The CDR3 loop reads CASSPGQLIEQYF. The CDR3 region has the DNA TGCGCCAGCAGTCCGGGACAGCTCATCGAGCAGTACTTC.

This chain joins TRBV11-3 and TRBJ2-7; 11 nucleotides match TRBD2. Per the germline V gene, CDR1 is SGHNT and CDR2 is YENEEA. This CDR3 spans 15 amino acids. V shed 2 bases and J 3 bases; nucleotides not matched to a gene: 3. The CDR3 nucleotides read TGTGCCAGCAGCTTACTAGCGGGGGGAGGCTACGAGCAGTACTTC. This encodes CASSLLAGGGYEQYF.

The chain recombines TRBV19 with TRBJ1-1; TRBD1 matches 9 bases. The germline V gene encodes CDR1 LNHDA and CDR2 SQIVND (reference sequence). The CDR3 covers 15 residues. J gave up 7 bases and V 2 bases, and 8 bases lay outside the gene matches. DNA of the CDR3: TGTGCCAGTAGTATAAGGCGGGGACAGGGTGGTGAAGCTTTCTTT. Amino acid sequence: CASSIRRGQGGEAFF.

This clone was seen once. J is TRBJ2-7 and V is TRBV2; D gene ambiguous. V gave up 7 bases and J gave up 0 bases, with 7 bases separating them. The CDR3 is made up of 12 amino acids. CDR1 and CDR2 (germline): SNHLY, FYNNEI. DNA for the CDR3: TGTGCCAGCACGGTAACCTCCTACGAGCAGTACTTC. Encoded protein: CASTVTSYEQYF.